This T cell receptor beta chain originates from a study of identical twins. The V and J ends lost 3 bases and 1 base respectively, with 6 bases between them. The CDR3 covers 13 residues. Looked up from germline, CDR1 is MRHNA and CDR2 is SNTAGT. Of note for this clonotype: Its target is unknown.

Whole-study findings and limits: Conclusions leaned on cross-sectional statistical analysis and did not track the same donors over time. Shared out-of-frame alpha sequences (those common to twins) showed excess low generation probability. Twins' surplus sharing was weaker for beta out-of-frame sequences. Clonotypes of the beta chain that were abundant in cord blood carried fewer insertions (memory repertoires showed none).

TCRdb itself ran the 5' RACE reads through MiXCR, one entry per CDR3 protein. The sample shows more than 1.5 million distinct CDR3 sequences, about 31% of them seen only once. J is TRBJ1-1 and V is TRBV6-4; D uncertain. Sequenced input: cord blood. The receptor's source is a newborn girl in good health. The CDR3 spells CASSETPNTEAFF. The CDR3 DNA follows: TGTGCCAGCAGTGAGACACCGAACACTGAAGCTTTCTTT.